Listed below are T cell receptor beta chains from one sample, sequenced in a study of shared clonotypes between healthy human individuals. Here immunoSEQ multiplex PCR was the method, and the copy in TCRdb shows in-frame clones only, minus some. Among 2 million to 2.5 million clones listed, 85% to 95% were seen once. The material sequenced was naive CD4+ T cells from PBMCs. These receptors all come from a young man in good health. Some clones in this sample may be carry-over from other donors' samples. Both conserved end residues are part of each CDR3. D genes are given only for firm matches. A row's size may be missing; if present it is once, few, many or a size class.

TRBV28	-	-	TRBJ2-1	CASSSRDNYNEQFF	TGTGCCAGCAGTTCCAGGGACAACTACAATGAGCAGTTCTTC
TRBV4-1	-	TRBD2	TRBJ2-1	CASSARLAGGPGEQFF	TGCGCCAGCAGCGCGAGACTAGCGGGAGGGCCAGGTGAGCAGTTCTTC
TRBV18	-	-	TRBJ1-5	CASSPGGFDNQPQHF	TGTGCCAGCTCACCGGGAGGCTTCGACAATCAGCCCCAGCATTTT
TRBV28	-	-	TRBJ1-2	CATEEAGPRRGYTF	TGTGCCACAGAAGAAGCCGGCCCCCGAAGGGGCTACACCTTC
TRBV5-1	-	TRBD2	TRBJ2-5	CASRGGRDQETQYF	TGCGCCAGCAGGGGCGGGAGGGACCAAGAGACCCAGTACTTC
TRBV9	-	-	TRBJ1-1	CASSVGATGNTEAFF	TGTGCCAGCAGCGTAGGGGCCACGGGGAACACTGAAGCTTTCTTT
TRBV28	-	TRBD2	TRBJ2-1	CASSWPSGLGNEQFF	TGTGCCAGCAGTTGGCCTAGCGGGTTGGGGAATGAGCAGTTCTTC
TRBV25-1	few	-	TRBJ2-7	CASSEGGTIPHEQYF	TGTGCCAGCAGTGAAGGTGGGACAATCCCCCACGAGCAGTACTTC
TRBV7-2	-	-	TRBJ2-3	CASSKRLGDTQYF	TGTGCCAGCAGCAAGCGACTGGGGGATACGCAGTATTTT
TRBV28	once	-	TRBJ2-3	CASSLQLATQYF	TGTGCCAGCAGTTTACAACTAGCAACGCAGTATTTT
TRBV15	-	-	TRBJ2-1	CATSARDRDGGRAIAEQFF	TGTGCCACCAGCGCCCGGGACAGGGACGGCGGGAGGGCCATCGCTGAGCAGTTCTTC
TRBV2	-	TRBD1	TRBJ1-1	CASSGTANTEAFF	TGTGCCAGCAGCGGGACAGCAAACACTGAAGCTTTCTTT
TRBV23-1	-	-	TRBJ1-1	CASSQSRGVAEAFF	TGCGCCAGCAGTCAATCGAGGGGGGTTGCTGAAGCTTTCTTT
TRBV6-4	-	TRBD2	TRBJ2-7	CASSVRSGPSYEQYF	TGTGCCAGCAGTGTACGTAGCGGGCCTTCCTACGAGCAGTACTTC
TRBV25-1	-	-	TRBJ2-7	CASSEGNKGYSYEQYF	TGTGCCAGCAGTGAAGGGAATAAGGGCTATTCCTACGAGCAGTACTTC
TRBV6-1	-	TRBD1	TRBJ1-2	CASRKPGTGSYGYTF	TGTGCCAGCAGGAAACCCGGGACAGGGTCCTATGGCTACACCTTC
TRBV5-1	-	TRBD1	TRBJ2-7	CASSSGTGFSEQYF	TGCGCCAGCAGCTCCGGGACAGGGTTTAGCGAGCAGTACTTC
TRBV4-1	-	-	TRBJ2-4	CASSLNIGDIQYF	TGCGCCAGCAGCTTGAATATCGGGGACATTCAGTACTTC
TRBV30	-	-	TRBJ2-6	CAWAPDRSSGANVLTF	TGTGCCTGGGCGCCAGACAGGTCGAGTGGGGCCAACGTCCTGACTTTC
TRBV4-1	-	-	TRBJ1-2	CASSQEADLYGYTF	TGCGCCAGCAGCCAAGAAGCGGATCTCTATGGCTACACCTTC
TRBV4-2	-	-	TRBJ2-2	CASSQLGENTGELFF	TGTGCCAGCAGCCAATTGGGCGAGAACACCGGGGAGCTGTTTTTT
TRBV4-1	-	-	TRBJ2-4	CASSQPDQNIQYF	TGCGCCAGCAGCCAACCCGACCAAAACATTCAGTACTTC
TRBV28	-	TRBD1	TRBJ2-5	CASSRDRPQETQYF	TGTGCCAGCAGTCGGGACAGGCCGCAAGAGACCCAGTACTTC
TRBV6-4	-	TRBD2	TRBJ2-3	CASSRTSARTDTQYF	TGTGCCAGCAGTCGGACTAGCGCCCGCACAGATACGCAGTATTTT
TRBV11-2	-	TRBD1	TRBJ2-4	CASSFPGTGVNIQYF	TGTGCCAGCAGCTTCCCCGGGACAGGGGTAAACATTCAGTACTTC
TRBV5-1	-	-	TRBJ2-3	CASSPTYSDTQYF	TGCGCCAGCAGCCCAACATACTCGGATACGCAGTATTTT
TRBV25-1	-	TRBD2	TRBJ2-7	CASTSAGGVYEQYF	TGTGCCAGCACATCAGCGGGAGGGGTCTACGAGCAGTACTTC
TRBV19	-	TRBD1	TRBJ1-4	CASSIRDRGREKLFF	TGTGCCAGTAGTATCAGGGACAGGGGTCGTGAAAAACTGTTTTTT
TRBV11-2	-	TRBD2	TRBJ2-7	CASSLVRGGGYEQYF	TGTGCCAGCAGCTTAGTTCGGGGCGGGGGCTACGAGCAGTACTTC
TRBV27	-	TRBD2	TRBJ2-3	CASRGLAGNADTQYF	TGTGCCAGCAGAGGACTAGCGGGAAATGCAGATACGCAGTATTTT
TRBV11-3	-	-	TRBJ2-1	CASSFGIYNEQFF	TGTGCCAGCAGCTTCGGGATCTACAATGAGCAGTTCTTC
TRBV19	-	-	TRBJ2-7	CASSSFSSVPLTQSYEQYF	TGTGCCAGTAGTTCGTTCTCCAGCGTTCCACTGACCCAGTCCTACGAGCAGTACTTC
TRBV2	-	-	TRBJ2-7	CASMGTGTQKPYEQYF	TGTGCCAGCATGGGGACCGGGACTCAAAAACCCTACGAGCAGTACTTC
TRBV7-9	-	-	TRBJ1-4	CASSPGLGTTNEKLFF	TGTGCCAGCAGCCCAGGGCTGGGGACCACTAATGAAAAACTGTTTTTT
TRBV28	-	TRBD1	TRBJ2-5	CASSLHHRDRGPLSQETQYF	TGTGCCAGCAGTTTACACCATCGGGACAGGGGGCCTCTATCCCAAGAGACCCAGTACTTC
TRBV28	-	-	TRBJ2-7	CASSPAGQSYEQYF	TGTGCCAGCAGCCCCGCAGGACAGTCCTACGAGCAGTACTTC
TRBV27	-	TRBD1	TRBJ1-1	CASSLTGDRTEAFF	TGTGCCAGCAGTTTAACAGGGGATCGAACTGAAGCTTTCTTT
TRBV30	-	-	TRBJ1-1	CAWSVKDTEAFF	TGTGCCTGGAGTGTTAAGGACACTGAAGCTTTCTTT
TRBV7-2	-	-	TRBJ1-2	CASSLGRGNYGYTF	TGTGCCAGCAGCTTAGGAAGGGGGAATTATGGCTACACCTTC
TRBV18	-	-	TRBJ2-5	CASSPPGRSQETQYF	TGTGCCAGCTCACCACCAGGGCGCAGCCAAGAGACCCAGTACTTC
TRBV15	-	-	TRBJ1-1	CATSIEGAYTEAFF	TGTGCCACCAGCATCGAAGGGGCGTACACTGAAGCTTTCTTT
TRBV6-6	-	-	TRBJ2-5	CASSSPDGETQYF	TGTGCCAGCAGTTCCCCGGACGGAGAGACCCAGTACTTC
TRBV9	-	-	TRBJ1-4	CASSVDNPVF	TGTGCCAGCAGCGTGGACAACCCCGTTTTT
TRBV28	-	TRBD2	TRBJ2-3	CASRPGGLLEGRGDTQYF	TGTGCCAGCCGCCCGGGGGGGCTCTTGGAGGGACGGGGAGATACGCAGTATTTT
TRBV18	-	-	TRBJ1-1	CASSPSYQGMIAEAFF	TGTGCCAGCTCACCGTCCTACCAGGGGATGATCGCTGAAGCTTTCTTT
TRBV28	-	TRBD1	TRBJ2-2	CASSWGQGGHPANTGELFF	TGTGCCAGCAGTTGGGGACAGGGGGGGCACCCTGCGAACACCGGGGAGCTGTTTTTT
TRBV18	-	-	TRBJ1-2	CASSPGDVQPHYGYTF	TGTGCCAGCTCACCCGGTGACGTACAGCCTCACTATGGCTACACCTTC
TRBV7-2	-	-	TRBJ2-5	CASSLAVETQYF	TGTGCCAGCAGCTTAGCCGTGGAGACCCAGTACTTC
TRBV4-1	once	TRBD2	TRBJ2-4	CASFGLAGGQGNIQYF	TGCGCCAGCTTCGGACTAGCGGGAGGGCAGGGGAACATTCAGTACTTC
TRBV18	-	-	TRBJ1-2	CASSQRGDGYTF	TGTGCCAGCTCACAGAGGGGAGATGGCTACACCTTC
TRBV4-1	-	-	TRBJ1-2	CASSLRGRAGNGYTF	TGCGCCAGCAGCCTCAGAGGGAGGGCGGGGAATGGCTACACCTTC
TRBV27	-	TRBD2	TRBJ2-3	CASSRASGRLNTQYF	TGTGCCAGCAGCCGGGCTAGCGGCCGTCTGAATACGCAGTATTTT
TRBV25-1	-	-	TRBJ1-3	CASSTLGNTIYF	TGTGCCAGCAGTACTCTCGGAAACACCATATATTTT
TRBV6-1	-	TRBD1	TRBJ2-3	CASSERDRITDTQYF	TGTGCCAGCAGTGAAAGGGACAGGATCACAGATACGCAGTATTTT
TRBV27	-	-	TRBJ1-5	CASSFTGNNQPQHF	TGTGCCAGCAGTTTTACAGGGAACAATCAGCCCCAGCATTTT
TRBV28	-	TRBD1	TRBJ1-2	CASSSQGNRGHSGYTF	TGTGCCAGCAGCTCCCAGGGAAACAGGGGGCACTCTGGCTACACCTTC
TRBV19	-	-	TRBJ2-5	CASSPRFQETQYF	TGTGCCAGTAGTCCAAGATTCCAAGAGACCCAGTACTTC
TRBV9	-	TRBD2	TRBJ2-2	CASSPLAGEGTGELFF	TGTGCCAGCAGCCCCTTAGCGGGAGAAGGCACCGGGGAGCTGTTTTTT
TRBV7-9	-	-	TRBJ2-3	CASSLFGGTDTQYF	TGTGCCAGCAGCTTATTCGGGGGCACAGATACGCAGTATTTT
TRBV28	-	TRBD2	TRBJ2-7	CASSKTSGSLHEQYF	TGTGCCAGCAGTAAGACTAGCGGGAGTCTCCACGAGCAGTACTTC